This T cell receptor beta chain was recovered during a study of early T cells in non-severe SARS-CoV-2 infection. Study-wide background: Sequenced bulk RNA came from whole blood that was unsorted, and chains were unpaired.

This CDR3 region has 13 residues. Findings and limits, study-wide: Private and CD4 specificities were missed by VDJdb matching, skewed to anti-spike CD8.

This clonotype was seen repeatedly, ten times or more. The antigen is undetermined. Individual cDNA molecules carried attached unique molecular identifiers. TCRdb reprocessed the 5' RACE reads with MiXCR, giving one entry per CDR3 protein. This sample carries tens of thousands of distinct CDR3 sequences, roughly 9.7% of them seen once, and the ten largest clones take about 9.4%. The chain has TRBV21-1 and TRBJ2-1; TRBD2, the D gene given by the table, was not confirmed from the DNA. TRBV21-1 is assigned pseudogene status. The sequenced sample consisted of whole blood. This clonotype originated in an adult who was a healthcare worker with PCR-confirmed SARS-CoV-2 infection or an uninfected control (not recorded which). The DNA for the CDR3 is TGTGCCAGCAGCTCGAGGGTCTCCGGTGAGCAGTTCTTC. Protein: CASSSRVSGEQFF.